This section outlines one T cell receptor (beta chain) sequence together with its context. Antigen: not known. In this CDR3 the conserved last residue, phenylalanine or tryptophan, is missing, so a read error is likely. The ends were cut back, 0 bases at V and 3 bases at J, with 15 bases in the middle. CDR1 and CDR2 (germline): SGDLS, YYNGEE. The CDR3 is 17 amino acids. Vbeta (60) and Jbeta (13) primers were used in the PCR. Assay: immunoSEQ multiplex PCR; the TCRdb copy retains only in-frame clones and omits some. The repertoire holds more than 95,000 clones, around 80% seen once, with about 5.4% in the top ten. The data are from a study of cytomegalovirus exposure and HLA in healthy donors. Study outcomes and limitations: More clonal expansion characterized HLA-associated TCR beta chains than equally common others in a later analysis.

This TCR was recovered from a woman between 18 and 29 years old in good health and CMV-seropositive. The V call is TRBV9, the J call TRBJ2-2; D gene ambiguous. Sequenced input: PBMCs. CDR3 in amino acids: CASSVVDPTGDTGELFV. CDR3 coding DNA: TGTGCCAGCAGCGTAGTTGACCCAACTGGGGACACCGGGGAGCTGTTTGTT.